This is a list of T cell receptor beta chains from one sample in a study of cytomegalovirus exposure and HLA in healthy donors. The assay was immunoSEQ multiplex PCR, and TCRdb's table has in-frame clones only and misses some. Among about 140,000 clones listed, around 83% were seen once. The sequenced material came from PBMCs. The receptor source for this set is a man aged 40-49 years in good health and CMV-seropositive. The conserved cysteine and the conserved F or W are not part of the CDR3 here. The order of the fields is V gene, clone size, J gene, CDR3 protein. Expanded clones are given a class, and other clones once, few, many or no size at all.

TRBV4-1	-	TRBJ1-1	ASSHTGQANTEAF
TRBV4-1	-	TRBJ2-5	ASSLRYQETQY
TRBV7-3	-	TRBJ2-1	ASSTQGAILDEQF
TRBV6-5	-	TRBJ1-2	ASRNEGNGYT
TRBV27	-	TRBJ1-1	ASSTPGGSAF
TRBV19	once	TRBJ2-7	ASSFARASYEQY
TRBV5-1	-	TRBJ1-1	ASSLLRDSEAF
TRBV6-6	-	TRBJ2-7	ASTNSGGSYEQY
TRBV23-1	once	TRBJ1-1	ARVFVCDRNTEAF
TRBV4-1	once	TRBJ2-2	ASSLPGHSTGELF
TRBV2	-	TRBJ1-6	ASRAIQGIGNSPLH
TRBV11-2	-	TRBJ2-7	ASSISWAGGSSYEQY
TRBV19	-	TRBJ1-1	ASSIQGSGTEAF
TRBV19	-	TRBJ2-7	ASSIVGGRAYEQY
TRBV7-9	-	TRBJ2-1	ASSLGRTGGNEQF
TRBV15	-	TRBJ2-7	ATAGDRKLDEQY
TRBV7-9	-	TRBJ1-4	ASSLTASTEKLF
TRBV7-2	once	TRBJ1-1	ASSYRQGATEAF
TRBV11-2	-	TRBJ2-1	ASSSGQGYYNEQF
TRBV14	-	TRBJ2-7	ASSQQGPLSYEQY
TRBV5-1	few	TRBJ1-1	ASSSLIQEMNTEAF
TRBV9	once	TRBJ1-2	ASSETDRADYGYT
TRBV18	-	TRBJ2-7	ASSPLGQVGHEQY
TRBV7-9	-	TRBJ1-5	ASSLGQGFNQPQH
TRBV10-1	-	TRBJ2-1	ASSVSGGNEQF
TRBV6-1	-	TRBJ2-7	ASSERQGDWEQY
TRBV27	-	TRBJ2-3	ASSLPQRTDTQY
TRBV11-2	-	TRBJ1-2	ASSLYQDRVYGYT
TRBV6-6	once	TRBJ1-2	ASIPGGRSGYT
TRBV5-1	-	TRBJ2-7	ASSSDLGTSGAI
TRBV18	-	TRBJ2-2	ASSPGTSGTGELF
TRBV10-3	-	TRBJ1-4	AIRQGITNEKLF
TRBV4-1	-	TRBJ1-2	ASSQDTDSGYT
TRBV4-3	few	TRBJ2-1	ASSQVPISSYNEQF
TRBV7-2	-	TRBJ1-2	ASSLATGFYGYT
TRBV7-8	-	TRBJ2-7	ASSLVPGSQSYEQY
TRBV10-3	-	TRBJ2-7	AIRKAREPNYEQY
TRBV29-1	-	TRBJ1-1	SVGVGGSNTEAF